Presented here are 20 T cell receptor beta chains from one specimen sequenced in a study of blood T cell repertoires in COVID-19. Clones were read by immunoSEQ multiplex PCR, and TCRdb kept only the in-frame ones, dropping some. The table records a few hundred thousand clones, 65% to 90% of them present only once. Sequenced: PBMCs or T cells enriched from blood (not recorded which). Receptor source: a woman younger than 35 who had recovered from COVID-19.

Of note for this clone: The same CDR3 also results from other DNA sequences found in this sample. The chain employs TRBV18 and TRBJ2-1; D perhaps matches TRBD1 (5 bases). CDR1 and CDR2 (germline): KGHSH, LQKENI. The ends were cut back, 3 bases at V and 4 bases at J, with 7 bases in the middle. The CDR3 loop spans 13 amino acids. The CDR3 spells CASSPGQYNEQFF. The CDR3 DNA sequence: TGTGCCAGCTCACCTGGACAATACAATGAGCAGTTCTTC. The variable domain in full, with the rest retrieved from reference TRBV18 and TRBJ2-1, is NAGVMQNPRHLVRRRGQEARLRCSPMKGHSHVYWYRQLPEEGLKFMVYLQKENIIDESGMPKERFSAEFPKEGPSILRIQQVVRGDSAAYFCASSPGQYNEQFFGPGTRLTVL.

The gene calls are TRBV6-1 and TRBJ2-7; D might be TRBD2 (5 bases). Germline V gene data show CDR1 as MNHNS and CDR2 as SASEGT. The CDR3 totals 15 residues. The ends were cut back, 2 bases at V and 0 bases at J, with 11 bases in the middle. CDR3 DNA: TGTGCCAGCAGTGAATCAAGGGCGGGCTCCTACGAGCAGTACTTC. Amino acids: CASSESRAGSYEQYF.

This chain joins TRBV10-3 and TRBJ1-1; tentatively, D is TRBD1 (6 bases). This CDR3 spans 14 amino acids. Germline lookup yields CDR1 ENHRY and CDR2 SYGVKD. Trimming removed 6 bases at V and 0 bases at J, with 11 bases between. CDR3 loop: CAIRTGTLNTEAFF. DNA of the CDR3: TGTGCCATCAGGACCGGGACATTGAACACTGAAGCTTTCTTT.

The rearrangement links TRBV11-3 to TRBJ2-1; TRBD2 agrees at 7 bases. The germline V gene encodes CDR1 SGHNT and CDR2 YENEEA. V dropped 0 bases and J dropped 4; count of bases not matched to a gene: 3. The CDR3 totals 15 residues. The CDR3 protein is CASSLELASYNEQFF. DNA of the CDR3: TGTGCCAGCAGCTTAGAACTAGCGTCTTACAATGAGCAGTTCTTC.

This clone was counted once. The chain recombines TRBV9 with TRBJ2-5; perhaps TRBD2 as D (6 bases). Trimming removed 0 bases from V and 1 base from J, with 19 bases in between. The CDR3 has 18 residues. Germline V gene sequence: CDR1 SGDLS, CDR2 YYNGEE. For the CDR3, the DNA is TGTGCCAGCAGCGTAGATGGGGGAAATAGCGGTGGCCAAGAGACCCAGTACTTC. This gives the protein CASSVDGGNSGGQETQYF.

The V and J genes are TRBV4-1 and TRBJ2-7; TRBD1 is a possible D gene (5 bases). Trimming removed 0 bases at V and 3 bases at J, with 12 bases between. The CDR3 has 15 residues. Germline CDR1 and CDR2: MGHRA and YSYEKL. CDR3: CASSQDQGGFYEQYF. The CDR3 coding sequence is TGCGCCAGCAGCCAAGATCAGGGCGGCTTCTACGAGCAGTACTTC.

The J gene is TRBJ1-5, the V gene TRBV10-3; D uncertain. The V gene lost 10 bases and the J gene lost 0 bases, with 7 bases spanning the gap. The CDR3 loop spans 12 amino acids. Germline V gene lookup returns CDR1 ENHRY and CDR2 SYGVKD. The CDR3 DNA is TGTGCCACCGGAGATAGCAATCAGCCCCAGCATTTT. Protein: CATGDSNQPQHF.

The CDR3 here is CASSPPNSYEQYF. For the CDR3, the DNA is TGTGCCAGCAGCCCACCTAATTCTTACGAGCAGTACTTC. V and J are TRBV11-3 and TRBJ2-7; D is unclear. The V end lost 5 bases, the J end lost 4 bases, and 12 bases lay between the germline ends. The germline V gene has CDR1 SGHNT and CDR2 YENEEA. The CDR3 has 13 amino acids. Combining the CDR3 with reference TRBV11-3 and TRBJ2-7 gives the whole variable domain EAGVVQSPRYKIIEKKQPVAFWCNPISGHNTLYWYLQNLGQGPELLIRYENEEAVDDSQLPKDRFSAERLKGVDSTLKIQPAELGDSAVYLCASSPPNSYEQYFGPGTRLTVT.

For the CDR3, the DNA is TGTGCCAGTAGTATGAGGACAGGGCTTTACGAGCAGTACTTC. Translated: CASSMRTGLYEQYF. The chain links TRBV19 to TRBJ2-7, with TRBD1 matching 8 bases. V lost 3 bases to trimming and J lost 4 bases; unmatched junction nucleotides: 5. There are 14 residues in the CDR3. Germline lookup yields CDR1 LNHDA and CDR2 SQIVND (reference sequence).

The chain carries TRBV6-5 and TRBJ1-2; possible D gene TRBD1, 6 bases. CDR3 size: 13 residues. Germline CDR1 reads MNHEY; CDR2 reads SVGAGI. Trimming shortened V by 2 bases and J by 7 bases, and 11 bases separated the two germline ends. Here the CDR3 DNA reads TGTGCCAGCAGTTACGTCAGGGGAGCTGGCTACACCTTC. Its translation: CASSYVRGAGYTF.

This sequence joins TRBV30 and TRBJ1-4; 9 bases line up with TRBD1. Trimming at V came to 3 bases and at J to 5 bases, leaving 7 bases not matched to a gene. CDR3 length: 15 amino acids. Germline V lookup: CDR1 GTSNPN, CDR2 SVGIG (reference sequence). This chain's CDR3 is CAWRTGGASNEKLFF. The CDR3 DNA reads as TGTGCCTGGAGAACAGGGGGCGCGAGCAATGAAAAACTGTTTTTT.

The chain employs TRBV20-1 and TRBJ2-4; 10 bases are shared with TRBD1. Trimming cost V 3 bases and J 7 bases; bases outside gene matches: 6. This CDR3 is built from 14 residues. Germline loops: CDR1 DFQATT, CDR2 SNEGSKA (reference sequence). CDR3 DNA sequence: TGCAGTGCTAGTGGTGGGACAGGGGTCAACATTCAGTACTTC. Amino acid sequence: CSASGGTGVNIQYF.

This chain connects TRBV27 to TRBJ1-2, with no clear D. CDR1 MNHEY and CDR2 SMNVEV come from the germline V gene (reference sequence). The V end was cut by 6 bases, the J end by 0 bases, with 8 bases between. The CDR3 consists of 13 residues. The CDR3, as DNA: TGTGCCAGCAGCGTCACTTCTAACTATGGCTACACCTTC. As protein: CASSVTSNYGYTF.

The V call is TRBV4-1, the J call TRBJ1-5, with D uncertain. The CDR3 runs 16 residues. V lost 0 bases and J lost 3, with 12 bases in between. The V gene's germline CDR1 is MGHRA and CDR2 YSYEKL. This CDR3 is CASSQEPPRSNQPQHF. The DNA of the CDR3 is TGCGCCAGCAGCCAAGAGCCCCCCAGGTCCAATCAGCCCCAGCATTTT.

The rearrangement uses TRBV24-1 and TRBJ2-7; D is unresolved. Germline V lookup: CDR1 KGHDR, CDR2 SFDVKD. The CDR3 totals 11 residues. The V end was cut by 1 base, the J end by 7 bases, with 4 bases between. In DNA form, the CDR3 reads TGTGCCACCAGTGATTTCGGGGAGCAGTACTTC. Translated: CATSDFGEQYF.

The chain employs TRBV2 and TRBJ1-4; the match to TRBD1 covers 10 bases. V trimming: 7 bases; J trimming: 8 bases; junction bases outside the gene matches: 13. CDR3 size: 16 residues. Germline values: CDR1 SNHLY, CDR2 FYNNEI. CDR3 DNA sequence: TGTGCCAGCACCGTTCGTATGACAGGGGGCGGAGAAAAACTGTTTTTT. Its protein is CASTVRMTGGGEKLFF.

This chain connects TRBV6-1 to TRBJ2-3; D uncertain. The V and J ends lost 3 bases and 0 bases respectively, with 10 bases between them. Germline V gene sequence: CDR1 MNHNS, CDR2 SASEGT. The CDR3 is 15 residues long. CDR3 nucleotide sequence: TGTGCCAGCAGTGAGTGGAGCACTAGCACAGATACGCAGTATTTT. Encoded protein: CASSEWSTSTDTQYF.

CDR3 region: CASSGASGGRSYNEQFF. The CDR3 nucleotides read TGTGCCAGCAGTGGAGCTAGCGGGGGGAGAAGCTACAATGAGCAGTTCTTC. The rearrangement joins TRBV2 to TRBJ2-1; 11 positions agree with TRBD2. Losses at the gene ends were 4 bases for V and 3 bases for J; bases not matched to a gene: 8. Germline V gene lookup returns CDR1 SNHLY and CDR2 FYNNEI. The CDR3 is 17 residues long.

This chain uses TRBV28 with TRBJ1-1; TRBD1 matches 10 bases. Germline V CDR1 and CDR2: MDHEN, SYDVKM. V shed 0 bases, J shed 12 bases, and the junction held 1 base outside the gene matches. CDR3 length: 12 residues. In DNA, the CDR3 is TGTGCCAGCAGTTTATGGGACAGGGGGACTTTCTTT. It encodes CASSLWDRGTFF. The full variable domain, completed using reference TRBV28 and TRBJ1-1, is DVKVTQSSRYLVKRTGEKVFLECVQDMDHENMFWYRQDPGLGLRLIYFSYDVKMKEKGDIPEGYSVSREKKERFSLILESASTNQTSMYLCASSLWDRGTFFGQGTRLTVV.

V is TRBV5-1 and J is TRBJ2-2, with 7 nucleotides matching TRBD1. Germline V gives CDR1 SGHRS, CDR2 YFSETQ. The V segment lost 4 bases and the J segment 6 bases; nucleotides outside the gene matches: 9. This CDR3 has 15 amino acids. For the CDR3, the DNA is TGCGCCAGCAGCCCCGGGACAGCAGGCTCCGGGGAGCTGTTTTTT. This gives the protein CASSPGTAGSGELFF.